This TCR beta chain came from a study of OX40 agonist ivuxolimab in advanced cancers. Across the whole study: Patients were treated with ivuxolimab, an agonistic anti-OX40 (CD134) antibody. Patients were infused with ivuxolimab every 2 weeks at 0.01 to 10 mg/kg. Hepatocellular carcinoma, melanoma, renal cell or head and neck cancer occurred in dose-escalation patients.

V gave up 2 bases and J gave up 4 bases, with 17 bases separating them. This CDR3 comprises 15 residues. Germline V gives CDR1 SQVTM, CDR2 ANQGSEA. The method was immunoSEQ multiplex PCR; TCRdb's version includes in-frame clones alone and lacks a portion of them. The data show more than 65,000 clones, with 85% seen just once and about 0.83% held by the top ten. The chain carries TRBV29-1 and TRBJ1-2; no firm D call. The receptor comes from an adult with an advanced solid tumor such as melanoma, head and neck, liver or kidney cancer. Sequenced material: CD4+ or CD8+ T cells sorted from blood, taken in a trial of the OX40 agonist ivuxolimab. CDR3 in DNA: TGCAGCGTTGAATGGGTTACGGGGAGGACCTATGGCTACACCTTC. Its protein product is CSVEWVTGRTYGYTF.